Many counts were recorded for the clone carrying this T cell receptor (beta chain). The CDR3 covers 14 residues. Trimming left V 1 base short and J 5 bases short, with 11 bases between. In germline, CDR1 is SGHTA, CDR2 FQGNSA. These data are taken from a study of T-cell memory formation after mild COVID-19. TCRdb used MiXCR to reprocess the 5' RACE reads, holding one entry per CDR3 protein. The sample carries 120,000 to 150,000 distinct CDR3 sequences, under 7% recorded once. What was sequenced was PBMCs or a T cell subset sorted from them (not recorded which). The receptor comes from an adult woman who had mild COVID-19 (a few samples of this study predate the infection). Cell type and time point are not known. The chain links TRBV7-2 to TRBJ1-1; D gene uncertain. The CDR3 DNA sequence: TGTGCCAGCAGCTTAGGGCGGGAGAAAACTGAAGCTTTCTTT. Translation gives CASSLGREKTEAFF.